The 29 T cell receptor beta chains below were found in one sample sequenced in a study of OX40 agonist ivuxolimab in advanced cancers. TCRdb keeps only in-frame clones here, not all; method: immunoSEQ multiplex PCR. The sample holds tens of thousands of clones; approximately 80% are singletons and the top ten take roughly 4.6%. Here the sequenced sample was CD4+ or CD8+ T cells sorted from blood, taken in a trial of the OX40 agonist ivuxolimab. Receptors originate from an adult with an advanced solid tumor such as melanoma, head and neck, liver or kidney cancer.

Concerning this clone: It is likely a read error, because the conserved phenylalanine at the end of the CDR3 is missing. It is unclear where the CDR3 begins or ends on the DNA, so no DNA is shown, and the CDR3 is as TCRdb lists it. The J gene is TRBJ1-5, the V gene TRBV4-1. The CDR3 numbers 11 amino acids, ends counted. CDR1 is MGHRA, CDR2 YSYEKL, per germline. The CDR3 region is CASSQEEPMEA.

This chain joins TRBV5-1 and TRBJ1-2; TRBD1 matches 8 bases. With V trimmed by 5 bases and J by 6 bases, 15 bases remained unmatched. CDR3 length equals 16 residues. The germline V gene has CDR1 SGHRS and CDR2 YFSETQ. The CDR3 protein is CASSSELTGELDGYTF. CDR3 nucleotide sequence: TGCGCCAGCAGTTCTGAACTGACAGGGGAGCTTGATGGCTACACCTTC.

The chain carries TRBV5-5 and TRBJ2-7; 7 bases are a match to TRBD2. CDR1 SGHKS and CDR2 YYEKEE come from the germline V gene (reference sequence). The ends lost 0 bases at V and 2 bases at J; junction bases unmatched: 8. The CDR3 consists of 16 residues. The CDR3 loop reads CASSLAGGGLPYEQYF. The CDR3 nucleotides are TGTGCCAGCAGCTTGGCGGGCGGGGGTCTTCCCTACGAGCAGTACTTC. The full variable domain, in which reference TRBV5-5 and TRBJ2-7 provide the parts outside the CDR3, is DAGVTQSPTHLIKTRGQQVTLRCSPISGHKSVSWYQQVLGQGPQFIFQYYEKEERGRGNFPDRFSARQFPNYSSELNVNALLLGDSALYLCASSLAGGGLPYEQYFGPGTRLTVT.

The rearrangement uses TRBV25-1 and TRBJ2-1; the match to TRBD2 covers 13 bases. The CDR3 length is 18 residues. With 0 bases clipped from V and 5 bases from J, the junction kept 7 bases outside the gene matches. Germline CDR1 is MGHDK and CDR2 is SYGVNS. DNA for the CDR3: TGTGCCAGCAGTGAATATGCGACTAGCGGGGGGCCGGACAATGAGCAGTTCTTC. Translation: CASSEYATSGGPDNEQFF.

The CDR3 nucleotides are TGTGCCAGCAGCCCGTTGAGGAGTCTCTTCGACGAGCAGTACTTC. It translates to CASSPLRSLFDEQYF. V usage is TRBV7-2 and J usage is TRBJ2-7; D is uncertain. The V and J ends lost 5 bases and 5 bases respectively, with 19 bases between them. CDR1 is SGHTA and CDR2 is FQGNSA in the germline V gene. The CDR3 extends over 15 amino acids.

The gene calls are TRBV15 and TRBJ2-5; D is unresolved. The CDR3 sequence is 12 residues long. The V end lost 0 bases, the J end lost 6 bases, and 5 bases lay between the germline ends. Germline assignment: CDR1 LNHNV and CDR2 YYDKDF (reference sequence). The CDR3 loop reads CATSRDLKTQYF. CDR3 bases: TGTGCCACCAGCAGAGATCTAAAGACCCAGTACTTC. The full variable domain, completed using reference TRBV15 and TRBJ2-5, is DAMVIQNPRYQVTQFGKPVTLSCSQTLNHNVMYWYQQKSSQAPKLLFHYYDKDFNNEADTPDNFQSRRPNTSFCFLDIRSPGLGDTAMYLCATSRDLKTQYFGPGTRLLVL.

V is TRBV2 and J is TRBJ1-5, with D hard to call. The germline V and J ends were trimmed by 3 bases and 6 bases, with 15 bases remaining between them. Germline V CDR1 and CDR2: SNHLY, FYNNEI. This CDR3 is 15 amino acids long. The CDR3 loop is CASSERASASQPQHF. For the CDR3, the DNA is TGTGCCAGCAGTGAGAGAGCTAGTGCGAGTCAGCCCCAGCATTTT.

The V gene is TRBV28, the J gene TRBJ2-5; D assignment may be TRBD1 or TRBD2 (5 bases each). The J call is doubtful: the DNA matches TRBJ2-7 better. The CDR3 runs to 13 residues. In germline, CDR1 is MDHEN, CDR2 SYDVKM. The CDR3 here is CASKKPGRGEQYF. In nucleotides, the CDR3 is TGTGCCAGCAAAAAACCGGGACGGGGCGAGCAGTACTTC.

The CDR3 loop reads CASSSQSGGGTDTQYF. The CDR3 nucleotides are TGTGCCAGCAGCTCCCAAAGCGGGGGAGGCACAGATACGCAGTATTTT. V usage is TRBV11-2 and J usage is TRBJ2-3; TRBD2 aligns across 8 bases. CDR3 size: 16 residues. J lost 1 base, V lost 4 bases, and 7 bases had no gene match. Germline lookup yields CDR1 SGHAT and CDR2 FQNNGV.

V is TRBV5-6 and J is TRBJ1-2, with no clear D. Looked up from germline, CDR1 is SGHDT and CDR2 is YYEEEE. The V gene lost 0 bases and the J gene lost 7 bases, with 10 bases spanning the gap. The CDR3 is 13 amino acids. Here the CDR3 reads CASSLASGRGYTF. As DNA, the CDR3 is TGTGCCAGCAGCTTGGCCTCCGGACGTGGCTACACCTTC.

The chain uses TRBV21-1 and TRBJ2-3; the table's D call TRBD2 went unverified against the DNA. TRBV21-1 is tagged as a pseudogene. This CDR3 spans 18 amino acids. This CDR3 is CASRRKGSERGSTDTQYF. CDR3 in DNA: TGTGCCAGCCGTCGTAAAGGGTCGGAGCGGGGGAGCACAGATACGCAGTATTTT.

V gene TRBV18 combines with J gene TRBJ2-3, with 10 positions matching TRBD1. This CDR3 comprises 16 residues. Germline V gene data show CDR1 as KGHSH and CDR2 as LQKENI. V was pared by 6 bases and J by 5 bases, with 11 bases of the junction left unmatched. CDR3 region: CASSQAAGTGVDTQYF. The CDR3 DNA reads TGTGCCAGCTCCCAGGCCGCCGGGACAGGGGTAGATACGCAGTATTTT.

This chain connects TRBV5-5 to TRBJ2-7; 16 bases map to TRBD2. The CDR3 consists of 15 residues. The V segment lost 5 bases and the J segment 10 bases; nucleotides outside the gene matches: 9. Per germline, CDR1 SGHKS and CDR2 YYEKEE (reference sequence). The CDR3 nucleotides are TGTGCCAGCAGTCCCGGGACTAGCGGGGGGGCCTTTCAGTACTTC. Translated, it gives CASSPGTSGGAFQYF.

Points on this clone: The junction and the germline gene differ at one end; a read error may be behind it. CDR3 residues: CAGSPTSGVGETQYF. In DNA, the CDR3 is TGTGCCGGCAGTCCCACTAGCGGGGTTGGAGAGACCCAGTACTTC. The chain employs TRBV6-5 and TRBJ2-5; 10 bases agree with TRBD2. The CDR3 runs 15 residues. Germline V gene lookup returns CDR1 MNHEY and CDR2 SVGAGI.

The rearrangement joins TRBV5-1 to TRBJ1-2; D is perhaps TRBD1 (5 bases). The CDR3 contains 15 residues. Germline V lookup: CDR1 SGHRS, CDR2 YFSETQ. The V end lost 2 bases, the J end lost 3 bases, and 14 bases lay between the germline ends. The CDR3 DNA sequence: TGCGCCAGCAGCTTAGGCCTGACAGTTGACTATGGCTACACCTTC. Its protein is CASSLGLTVDYGYTF.

The chain is built from TRBV28 and TRBJ2-1; 8 bases map to TRBD1. V lost 5 bases and J lost 7; bases outside the gene matches: 10. This CDR3 has 15 amino acids. Per the germline V gene, CDR1 is MDHEN and CDR2 is SYDVKM. Here the CDR3 reads CASSAPGTGSNEQFF. As DNA, the CDR3 is TGTGCCAGCAGTGCCCCCGGGACAGGTTCGAATGAGCAGTTCTTC.

The chain joins TRBV30 to TRBJ1-5; 9 nucleotides match TRBD1. Trimming took 3 bases from V and 4 from J; bases not matched to a gene: 13. The CDR3 is 17 residues long. Germline assignment: CDR1 GTSNPN and CDR2 SVGIG (reference sequence). CDR3 nucleotide sequence: TGTGCCTGGAGCGTACGGGACAGGGCTTGGGAAAATCAGCCCCAGCATTTT. It is translated as CAWSVRDRAWENQPQHF.

The rearrangement joins TRBV4-3 to TRBJ1-3; D unclear. V was pared by 4 bases and J by 0 bases, with 10 bases between. The germline V gene has CDR1 LGHNA and CDR2 YSLEER. The CDR3 covers 15 residues. The CDR3 region is CASSPWVASGNTIYF. Here the CDR3 DNA reads TGCGCCAGCAGCCCTTGGGTCGCCTCTGGAAACACCATATATTTT.

The rearrangement uses TRBV2 and TRBJ2-6; D is unclear. The CDR3 covers 15 residues. Germline V gene data show CDR1 as SNHLY and CDR2 as FYNNEI. Trimming left V 6 bases short and J 2 bases short, with 11 bases between. The CDR3: CASRATVTGANVLTF. CDR3 coding DNA: TGTGCCAGCAGAGCAACAGTAACTGGGGCCAACGTCCTGACTTTC.

V is TRBV5-1 and J is TRBJ2-7; a weak D match, TRBD2 (6 bases). This CDR3 contains 14 residues. Trimming took 1 base from V and 6 from J, leaving 14 bases between them. Germline lookup yields CDR1 SGHRS and CDR2 YFSETQ. As DNA, the CDR3 is TGCGCCAGCAGCTTGACGGGGGTGCAGTCCGAGCAGTACTTC. It codes for CASSLTGVQSEQYF.

The chain joins TRBV7-9 to TRBJ1-1; D gene ambiguous. Germline V gene sequence: CDR1 SEHNR, CDR2 FQNEAQ (reference sequence). This CDR3 comprises 12 residues. In DNA, the CDR3 is TGTGCGAGCGGGAGGCTGAACACTGAAGCTTTCTTT. Translation: CASGRLNTEAFF.

This clone was counted a few times. The J gene is TRBJ2-1, the V gene TRBV19; weak D call: TRBD2 (7 bases). The V end was cut by 4 bases, the J end by 6 bases, with 13 bases between. Germline V gene sequence: CDR1 LNHDA, CDR2 SQIVND (reference sequence). CDR3 length: 14 amino acids. In DNA form, the CDR3 reads TGTGCCAGTAGTAGTCGGGGGGCCGGCAATGAGCAGTTCTTC. Translation gives CASSSRGAGNEQFF. The variable domain in full, completed from reference TRBV19 and TRBJ2-1, reads DGGITQSPKYLFRKEGQNVTLSCEQNLNHDAMYWYRQDPGQGLRLIYYSQIVNDFQKGDIAEGYSVSREKKESFPLTVTSAQKNPTAFYLCASSSRGAGNEQFFGPGTRLTVL.

Only one count was recorded for this clone. J is TRBJ2-7 and V is TRBV5-6, with 7 bases lining up with TRBD1. CDR1 SGHDT and CDR2 YYEEEE come from the germline V gene. With V trimmed by 5 bases and J by 2 bases, 7 bases remained unmatched. The CDR3 is 14 amino acids. In DNA, the CDR3 is TGTGCCAGCAGTCGACAGGGCCAAGCCTACGAGCAGTACTTC. Protein sequence: CASSRQGQAYEQYF. Combining the CDR3 with reference TRBV5-6 and TRBJ2-7 gives the whole variable domain DAGVTQSPTHLIKTRGQQVTLRCSPKSGHDTVSWYQQALGQGPQFIFQYYEEEERQRGNFPDRFSGHQFPNYSSELNVNALLLGDSALYLCASSRQGQAYEQYFGPGTRLTVT.

This clone was picked up a small number of times. The chain recombines TRBV5-6 with TRBJ2-3, with 7 positions matching TRBD2. After removal of 2 bases from V and 6 bases from J, the junction contained 12 bases not matched to a gene. Looked up from germline, CDR1 is SGHDT and CDR2 is YYEEEE. The CDR3 loop spans 16 amino acids. The CDR3 nucleotides read TGTGCCAGCAGCTTTCCCGGGACTACCACTCGGGATACGCAGTATTTT. This encodes CASSFPGTTTRDTQYF.

J is TRBJ1-1 and V is TRBV5-1, with D possibly matching TRBD1 (5 bases). Germline V gene data show CDR1 as SGHRS and CDR2 as YFSETQ. The CDR3 covers 15 residues. The ends were cut back, 0 bases at V and 0 bases at J, with 9 bases in the middle. CDR3 protein: CASSLAGGMNTEAFF. CDR3 nucleotide sequence: TGCGCCAGCAGCTTGGCGGGGGGAATGAACACTGAAGCTTTCTTT.

V is TRBV30 and J is TRBJ2-1; the match to TRBD2 covers 8 bases. The germline V gene encodes CDR1 GTSNPN and CDR2 SVGIG (reference sequence). J lost 2 bases, V lost 2 bases, and 11 bases had no gene match. This CDR3 contains 17 residues. CDR3 sequence: CAWSSPGTRRAYNEQFF. CDR3 coding DNA: TGTGCCTGGAGTAGCCCCGGGACTAGAAGGGCCTACAATGAGCAGTTCTTC.

This chain joins TRBV30 and TRBJ2-1, with D unclear. CDR3 length equals 13 residues. The germline gives CDR1 GTSNPN, CDR2 SVGIG (reference sequence). Trimming stripped 3 bases from V and 4 bases from J, with 10 bases between. In nucleotides, the CDR3 is TGTGCCTGGAGACGGGCTATTTACAATGAGCAGTTCTTC. This sequence encodes CAWRRAIYNEQFF.

The rearrangement links TRBV14 to TRBJ1-1; no clear D gene. CDR3 length equals 12 residues. Germline values: CDR1 SGHDN, CDR2 FVKESK. V lost 3 bases and J 3 bases, leaving 5 bases between the germline ends. The CDR3 loop is CASSQSYTEAFF. For the CDR3, the DNA is TGTGCCAGCAGCCAGAGCTACACTGAAGCTTTCTTT.

This chain connects TRBV4-3 to TRBJ1-3; D call uncertain. Germline CDR1 is LGHNA and CDR2 is YSLEER. Between the trimmed V and J ends, which lost 3 bases and 4 bases, there was a span of 7 bases. This CDR3 spans 13 amino acids. As DNA, the CDR3 is TGCGCCAGCAGCCAGGTGGAAGGAAACACCATATATTTT. The encoded protein is CASSQVEGNTIYF.